The T cell receptor beta chain under discussion was sequenced for a study of shared T cell receptors in the human thymus. Looked up from germline, CDR1 is MNHNS and CDR2 is SASEGT. This CDR3 region has 13 residues. V was pared by 7 bases and J by 4 bases, with 13 bases between. Sequencing was performed with immunoSEQ multiplex PCR; in TCRdb, only in-frame clones are kept and a portion is missing. The sample includes around 730,000 clones, approximately 83% of them seen just once. This same sample was also part of a study on human thymus T cells. As that report states: Among the donors, all were healthy Finnish infants having corrective surgery for congenital heart defects. It was from resections taken during corrective heart surgery that the thymus tissue came. Gene usage (both V and J) appeared biased in thymic and blood repertoires. There were highly overlapping thymic repertoires among unrelated individuals, as related research reported.

The sample consisted of thymocytes. The chain uses TRBV6-1 and TRBJ1-2, with D possibly being TRBD1 (5 bases). This TCR came from a girl under three years old with a congenital heart defect. This CDR3 reads CASNPGKFYGYTF. The CDR3 nucleotides are TGTGCCAGCAACCCAGGGAAGTTCTATGGCTACACCTTC.